The entry that follows covers one T cell receptor beta chain sequence. The data are from a study of blood T cell repertoires in COVID-19. Seattle patients were enrolled during active infection and followed longitudinally. V was cut by 5 bases and J by 6 bases, with 16 bases left in between. CDR1 and CDR2 (germline): SGHAT, FQNNGV. The CDR3 runs 14 residues. Original processing methods: Nucleated cell counts were estimated from reference gene primer amplification. Here immunoSEQ multiplex PCR was the method, and the copy in TCRdb shows in-frame clones only, minus some. The DNA was the basis for D and trimming; V, J and clone size are from that table. The sample includes 40,000 to 60,000 clones, 85% to 90% of them seen just once.

The sequenced material came from peripheral blood. The genes are TRBV11-2 and TRBJ1-2; TRBD1 might be the D (6 bases). This TCR was sampled from a woman aged 80 or over with COVID-19, enrolled during active disease. The CDR3 DNA is TGTGCCAGCAGCATGCTCGGGGGGGGCGATGGCTACACCTTC. As protein: CASSMLGGGDGYTF. Full variable domain (missing parts from reference TRBV11-2 and TRBJ1-2): EAGVAQSPRYKIIEKRQSVAFWCNPISGHATLYWYQQILGQGPKLLIQFQNNGVVDDSQLPKDRFSAERLKGVDSTLKIQPAKLEDSAVYLCASSMLGGGDGYTFGSGTRLTVV.